Presented here are 27 T cell receptor beta chains from one specimen sequenced in a study of T cells in Graves' hyperthyroidism and ophthalmopathy. What was amplified from RNA transcripts were TCR beta CDR3 regions. With the HTBI primer set, the TCR CDR3 went through a first round of RT-PCR. TCRdb called the multiplex PCR reads again in MiXCR, with one record for every CDR3 protein. The table lists roughly 570,000 distinct CDR3 sequences, 15% to 18% of them singletons. Material for sequencing was blood. These receptors all come from a woman in her thirties with Graves' hyperthyroidism.

There are many counts of this clonotype. V is TRBV12-3 or TRBV12-4 and J is TRBJ2-7; 8 bases align to TRBD1. V was pared by 7 bases and J by 1 base, with 12 bases of the junction left unmatched. This CDR3 has 16 amino acids. CDR3 nucleotides: TGTGCCAGCACCCCCGAAGGGACAGGTCAATCCTACGAGCAGTACTTC. Its translation: CASTPEGTGQSYEQYF.

The chain combines TRBV12-3 or TRBV12-4 with TRBJ1-5, with a tentative D call TRBD1 (6 bases). The CDR3 spans 15 residues. The ends were cut back, 2 bases at V and 6 bases at J, with 14 bases in the middle. The CDR3 DNA is TGTGCCAGCAGTTTAAGGGCAGGGGAAAGTCAGCCCCAGCATTTT. Amino acid sequence: CASSLRAGESQPQHF.

This clonotype was observed a handful of times. This chain links TRBV18 with TRBJ2-2, with a possible D match to TRBD1 (6 bases). The CDR3 has 16 residues. Trimming removed 3 bases from V and 1 base from J, with 12 bases in between. The germline gives CDR1 KGHSH, CDR2 LQKENI. As DNA, the CDR3 is TGTGCCAGCTCACCTACCCGGACAGAGAACACCGGGGAGCTGTTTTTT. As protein: CASSPTRTENTGELFF.

This clonotype was seen many times. V and J are TRBV20-1 and TRBJ2-1; maybe TRBD2 (6 bases). Germline-derived CDR1 and CDR2 are DFQATT and SNEGSKA (reference sequence). V dropped 6 bases and J dropped 0 bases, with 18 bases sitting between them. The length of the CDR3 is 16 residues. CDR3 nucleotide sequence: TGCAGTGCCGCCGGGGGTGGTGCGAGCTCCTACAATGAGCAGTTCTTC. This gives the protein CSAAGGGASSYNEQFF.

The chain links TRBV27 to TRBJ2-1, with TRBD1 identical over 9 bases. Germline CDR1 is MNHEY and CDR2 is SMNVEV (reference sequence). V dropped 5 bases and J dropped 8; count of bases not matched to a gene: 7. This CDR3 comprises 14 residues. CDR3 DNA sequence: TGTGCCAGCAGTCCCGGGACAGGGTACGATGAGCAGTTCTTC. Its translation: CASSPGTGYDEQFF.

This chain uses TRBV5-1 with TRBJ1-2; TRBD1 might be the D (5 bases). The germline CDR1 and CDR2 sequences are SGHRS and YFSETQ. This CDR3 region has 15 residues. V was clipped by 2 bases and J by 6 bases, with 17 bases between them. The CDR3 reads CASSFDQGGRDGYTF. Written as DNA, the CDR3 is TGCGCCAGCAGCTTTGACCAGGGTGGGCGGGATGGCTACACCTTC.

J is TRBJ2-1 and V is TRBV6-2 or TRBV6-3; D is perhaps TRBD1 or TRBD2 (5 bases each). The V gene's germline CDR1 is MNHEY and CDR2 SVGEGT. V shed 6 bases and J shed 9 bases, with 18 bases lying between them. This CDR3 comprises 14 residues. CDR3 amino acids: CASRTAERWGEQFF. DNA of the CDR3: TGTGCCAGCAGGACAGCGGAAAGATGGGGTGAGCAGTTCTTC.

This chain connects TRBV7-9 to TRBJ2-1; the match to TRBD2 covers 13 bases. Per germline, CDR1 SEHNR and CDR2 FQNEAQ (reference sequence). This CDR3 has 19 amino acids. Losses at the gene ends were 7 bases for V and 8 bases for J; bases not matched to a gene: 20. CDR3: CASTKLIPVTSGRMDEQFF. The DNA of the CDR3 is TGTGCCAGCACCAAGCTTATTCCCGTGACTAGCGGGAGGATGGATGAGCAGTTCTTC.

This clonotype was observed many times. For the CDR3, the DNA is TGTGCCAGCAGAATTACCCTGAGGGCAGGGACCGAGCAGTACTTC. Protein product: CASRITLRAGTEQYF. V is TRBV6-1 and J is TRBJ2-7, with D perhaps being TRBD1 or TRBD2 (5 bases each). The ends were cut back, 6 bases at V and 6 bases at J, with 21 bases in the middle. The germline gives CDR1 MNHNS, CDR2 SASEGT. The CDR3 loop spans 15 amino acids.

Remarks on this clonotype: This clone may be a read error of a much larger clone one base away. The chain is built from TRBV20-1 and TRBJ2-7; no clear D gene. Germline V gene sequence: CDR1 DFQATT, CDR2 SNEGSKA (reference sequence). The CDR3 runs to 13 residues. CDR3 bases: TGCAGTGCTAGAGATCCCCTCTCCTGCGAGCAGTACTTC. Protein sequence: CSARDPLSCEQYF.

This clonotype was found many times. The V gene is TRBV20-1, the J gene TRBJ2-1; 10 nucleotides agree with TRBD2. The CDR3 extends over 15 amino acids. Per germline, CDR1 DFQATT and CDR2 SNEGSKA (reference sequence). V lost 3 bases, J lost 8 bases, and 10 bases stayed unmatched. The CDR3 sequence: CSASKVLAGDDEQFF. Written as DNA, the CDR3 is TGCAGTGCTAGTAAAGTCCTAGCGGGAGACGATGAGCAGTTCTTC.

There are many counts of this clonotype. The V gene is TRBV7-2, the J gene TRBJ2-7, with 11 bases matching TRBD2. This CDR3 comprises 16 residues. V lost 5 bases and J lost 6; bases outside the gene matches: 12. The germline V gene encodes CDR1 SGHTA and CDR2 FQGNSA. The CDR3 is CASSAGPGLAVGEQYF. The CDR3 coding sequence is TGTGCCAGCAGCGCTGGGCCGGGACTAGCGGTTGGCGAGCAGTACTTC.

This chain joins TRBV7-9 and TRBJ2-7; 11 bases map to TRBD1. V gave up 6 bases and J gave up 0 bases; unmatched junction bases: 4. The CDR3 loop spans 15 amino acids. Germline V gene lookup returns CDR1 SEHNR and CDR2 FQNEAQ (reference sequence). The CDR3 region is CASRRGTGGSYEQYF. In nucleotides, the CDR3 is TGTGCCAGCAGAAGAGGGACAGGGGGCTCCTACGAGCAGTACTTC.

This clonotype was found many times. The V and J genes are TRBV11-2 and TRBJ2-3, with 7 bases lining up with TRBD1. This CDR3 comprises 15 residues. The V segment lost 4 bases and the J segment 0 bases; nucleotides outside the gene matches: 4. Per the germline V gene, CDR1 is SGHAT and CDR2 is FQNNGV. The CDR3 DNA follows: TGTGCCAGCAGCTCCAGGGGGACAAGCACAGATACGCAGTATTTT. This gives the protein CASSSRGTSTDTQYF.

The chain uses TRBV6-5 and TRBJ2-7; 12 nucleotides agree with TRBD2. Germline V gene lookup returns CDR1 MNHEY and CDR2 SVGAGI. The CDR3 runs to 16 residues. Germline trimming cut 2 bases from V and 4 bases from J; bases unmatched to any gene: 6. As DNA, the CDR3 is TGTGCCAGCAGTTACCCGAGACTAGCGGGAGTTTACGAGCAGTACTTC. Amino acids: CASSYPRLAGVYEQYF.

This clonotype was detected only a few times. The chain combines TRBV15 with TRBJ2-1; 8 nucleotides agree with TRBD2. CDR3 length equals 16 residues. Germline V gene lookup returns CDR1 LNHNV and CDR2 YYDKDF (reference sequence). V shed 3 bases, J shed 5 bases, and the junction held 9 bases outside the gene matches. The CDR3 DNA reads TGTGCCACCAGCAGGGAAGGACTAGCCTGGGACAATGAGCAGTTCTTC. Translation: CATSREGLAWDNEQFF. Supplemented by reference TRBV15 and TRBJ2-1, the full variable domain reads DAMVIQNPRYQVTQFGKPVTLSCSQTLNHNVMYWYQQKSSQAPKLLFHYYDKDFNNEADTPDNFQSRRPNTSFCFLDIRSPGLGDTAMYLCATSREGLAWDNEQFFGPGTRLTVL.

In its sample, this clonotype was seen many times. The rearrangement links TRBV14 to TRBJ2-7, with a possible D match to TRBD2 (5 bases). CDR3 length equals 14 residues. V was cut by 3 bases and J by 1 base, with 10 bases left in between. The germline CDR1 and CDR2 sequences are SGHDN and FVKESK. CDR3 residues: CASSQRGGSYEQYF. The CDR3 DNA is TGTGCCAGCAGCCAGCGCGGCGGGTCCTACGAGCAGTACTTC.

The table lists this clonotype with a few counts. In DNA form, the CDR3 reads TGTGCCAGCAGTCAAACTAGGTCCCCCGGGGAGCTGTTTTTT. This translates into CASSQTRSPGELFF. This rearrangement joins TRBV6-5 to TRBJ2-2, with D perhaps matching TRBD2 (5 bases). The CDR3 is 14 amino acids. The V gene's germline CDR1 is MNHEY and CDR2 SVGAGI. Trimming took 5 bases from V and 6 from J, leaving 13 bases between them.

This chain joins TRBV5-4 and TRBJ2-7, with 13 bases aligning to TRBD2. V was pared by 1 base and J by 6 bases, with 16 bases of the junction left unmatched. CDR1 and CDR2 from the germline V gene are SGHNT and YYREEE (reference sequence). The CDR3 is made up of 19 amino acids. The CDR3 DNA is TGTGCCAGCAGCTTGAGCCCACTAACCACTAGCGGGAGGGCGGGCGAGCAGTACTTC. Amino acids: CASSLSPLTTSGRAGEQYF.

This clonotype occurred many times. The chain combines TRBV27 with TRBJ2-3, with a weak D call TRBD1 (5 bases). The CDR3 has 14 amino acids. In germline, CDR1 is MNHEY, CDR2 SMNVEV (reference sequence). V was trimmed by 8 bases and J by 0 bases, leaving 12 bases between them. The CDR3 is CASRWGGSTDTQYF. Written as DNA, the CDR3 is TGTGCCAGCCGTTGGGGCGGAAGCACAGATACGCAGTATTTT.

The sample holds a few counts of this clonotype. The V and J genes are TRBV5-6 and TRBJ1-2; no reliable D call. Germline V gene sequence: CDR1 SGHDT, CDR2 YYEEEE. The ends were cut back, 2 bases at V and 5 bases at J, with 10 bases in the middle. The CDR3 sequence is 13 residues long. The DNA for the CDR3 is TGTGCCAGCAGCTTCAGTCACCTTTATGGCTACACCTTC. Protein sequence: CASSFSHLYGYTF.

At least ten counts were recorded for this clonotype. The V call is TRBV6-2 or TRBV6-3, the J call TRBJ2-5, with 15 bases fitting TRBD2. The J segment lost 5 bases and the V segment lost 6 bases, leaving 7 bases of the junction unmatched. The germline V gene has CDR1 MNHEY and CDR2 SVGEGT. The CDR3 extends over 16 amino acids. CDR3 in amino acids: CASSYGLAGGLETQYF. The CDR3 DNA reads TGTGCCAGCAGCTACGGACTAGCGGGAGGGCTGGAGACCCAGTACTTC.

This clonotype was detected only a few times. The gene calls are TRBV7-9 and TRBJ2-1; 7 bases match TRBD2. Germline CDR1 and CDR2: SEHNR and FQNEAQ (reference sequence). Losses at the gene ends were 2 bases for V and 3 bases for J; bases not matched to a gene: 10. CDR3 size: 17 residues. The CDR3: CASSLIGGSILYNEQFF. The CDR3 DNA reads as TGTGCCAGCAGCTTAATCGGGGGGTCCATACTCTACAATGAGCAGTTCTTC. Full variable domain (outside the CDR3, taken from reference TRBV7-9 and TRBJ2-1): DTGVSQNPRHKITKRGQNVTFRCDPISEHNRLYWYRQTLGQGPEFLTYFQNEAQLEKSRLLSDRFSAERPKGSFSTLEIQRTEQGDSAMYLCASSLIGGSILYNEQFFGPGTRLTVL.

The sample holds many counts of this clonotype. The CDR3 coding sequence is TGTGCCAGCAGTTTATATAGCACGACGAACACTGAAGCTTTCTTT. Protein: CASSLYSTTNTEAFF. V usage is TRBV28 and J usage is TRBJ1-1; no firm D call. Germline values: CDR1 MDHEN, CDR2 SYDVKM. The CDR3 covers 15 residues. Trimming stripped 1 base from V and 1 base from J, with 10 bases between.

This clonotype was seen only a few times. The chain couples TRBV4-1 to TRBJ2-7; 8 nucleotides agree with TRBD2. Germline V lookup: CDR1 MGHRA, CDR2 YSYEKL. CDR3 size: 14 residues. With V trimmed by 1 base and J by 1 base, 0 bases remained unmatched. CDR3 in amino acids: CASSQGGGSYEQYF. The CDR3 region has the DNA TGCGCCAGCAGCCAAGGCGGGGGGTCCTACGAGCAGTACTTC.

This clonotype was seen repeatedly, ten times or more. This chain joins TRBV5-1 and TRBJ2-1, with TRBD2 as a possible D gene (5 bases). V lost 7 bases to trimming and J lost 8 bases, with 22 bases between them. Germline assignment: CDR1 SGHRS and CDR2 YFSETQ. The CDR3 has 15 amino acids. The CDR3 nucleotides read TGCGCCAGCGGACCGATCGGGGTTGGTAAGGATGAGCAGTTCTTC. Its protein is CASGPIGVGKDEQFF.

This clonotype was seen at least ten times. The CDR3 bases are TGCAGTGCTAGAATTCGGACTAGCGGGAGAAACAATGAGCAGTTCTTC. Protein sequence: CSARIRTSGRNNEQFF. This chain uses TRBV20-1 with TRBJ2-1; 13 bases agree with TRBD2. V gave up 2 bases and J gave up 5 bases; unmatched junction bases: 6. This CDR3 comprises 16 residues. Germline CDR1 is DFQATT and CDR2 is SNEGSKA (reference sequence).